The 30 T cell receptor beta chains below all came from one sample that was sequenced in a study of blood T cells in healthy people across ages. Using a J-beta primer mix together with a sample-barcoded 5' primer, a second PCR was run for roughly 6 to 12 cycles. TCRdb recomputed calls from the 5' RACE reads with MiXCR, one row per CDR3 protein. This sample has about 1.4 million distinct CDR3 sequences; roughly 60% occur once, and the top ten carry 5% to 7%. Sequencing used blood. The receptors come from a man aged 18 to 30 in good health.

Worth noting for this clonotype: The junction departs from the called germline gene at one end, perhaps through a read error. V usage is TRBV27 and J usage is TRBJ2-1; D remains unclear. The CDR3 is 14 residues long. CDR1 MNHEY and CDR2 SMNVEV come from the germline V gene (reference sequence). Here the CDR3 reads CASSVSEWYSEQFF. Here the CDR3 DNA reads TGTGCCAGCAGTGTATCCGAATGGTACAGTGAGCAGTTCTTC.

This clonotype was detected only a few times. V gene TRBV11-2 combines with J gene TRBJ2-4; TRBD1 aligns across 12 bases. V shed 0 bases, J shed 1 base, and the junction held 10 bases outside the gene matches. The CDR3 length is 20 residues. Germline V CDR1 and CDR2: SGHAT, FQNNGV. In DNA form, the CDR3 reads TGTGCCAGCAGCTTAGATTCTTGGGGACAGGGGGCGGTTGCCAAAAACATTCAGTACTTC. Protein: CASSLDSWGQGAVAKNIQYF. The full variable domain, rest sourced from reference TRBV11-2 and TRBJ2-4, is EAGVAQSPRYKIIEKRQSVAFWCNPISGHATLYWYQQILGQGPKLLIQFQNNGVVDDSQLPKDRFSAERLKGVDSTLKIQPAKLEDSAVYLCASSLDSWGQGAVAKNIQYFGAGTRLSVL.

The rearrangement joins TRBV4-1 to TRBJ2-1; the match to TRBD1 covers 9 bases. V shed 1 base, J shed 10 bases, and the junction held 8 bases outside the gene matches. Looked up from germline, CDR1 is MGHRA and CDR2 is YSYEKL. The CDR3 totals 15 residues. The CDR3 DNA is TGCGCCAGCAGCCAAGCCGGACAGGGGTCCTACGAGCAGTTCTTC. Translation gives CASSQAGQGSYEQFF.

This chain links TRBV28 with TRBJ2-3, with a possible D match to TRBD2 (6 bases). Trimming removed 3 bases from V and 2 bases from J, with 12 bases in between. There are 15 residues in the CDR3. The V gene's germline CDR1 is MDHEN and CDR2 SYDVKM. This CDR3 is CASSFPGLSTDTQYF. For the CDR3, the DNA is TGTGCCAGCAGTTTTCCGGGACTCTCCACAGATACGCAGTATTTT.

The chain carries TRBV20-1 and TRBJ2-1; 8 nucleotides align to TRBD2. The CDR3 loop spans 16 amino acids. Germline lookup yields CDR1 DFQATT and CDR2 SNEGSKA (reference sequence). V lost 7 bases to trimming and J lost 7 bases; unmatched junction nucleotides: 18. Here the CDR3 reads CSVDIPQRERGNEQFF. The CDR3 DNA is TGCAGTGTGGACATCCCCCAGCGGGAGCGAGGAAATGAGCAGTTCTTC.

The chain has TRBV25-1 and TRBJ2-1, with 8 bases fitting TRBD2. Germline-derived CDR1 and CDR2 are MGHDK and SYGVNS. J lost 12 bases, V lost 4 bases, and 5 bases had no gene match. The CDR3 has 12 residues. The CDR3 DNA reads as TGTGCCAGCAGTGTCGGTACTAGCGGGCAGTTCTTC. Residues: CASSVGTSGQFF.

The genes are TRBV27 and TRBJ2-7; possibly TRBD1 for D (6 bases). The CDR3 covers 15 residues. Trimming removed 3 bases at V and 0 bases at J, with 12 bases between. Germline CDR1 is MNHEY and CDR2 is SMNVEV (reference sequence). The CDR3 sequence: CASSLGHFYSYEQYF. CDR3 nucleotide sequence: TGTGCCAGCAGTTTGGGACATTTTTACTCCTACGAGCAGTACTTC.

This rearrangement joins TRBV7-8 to TRBJ2-7; maybe TRBD1 (6 bases). Trimming stripped 1 base from V and 2 bases from J, with 18 bases between. CDR3 length: 17 residues. Per the germline V gene, CDR1 is SGHVS and CDR2 is FQNEAQ. The CDR3 sequence is CASSLVATGLIPYEQYF. CDR3 sequence (DNA): TGTGCCAGCAGCTTAGTCGCTACAGGGTTGATCCCCTACGAGCAGTACTTC.

This clonotype was detected only a few times. The chain links TRBV7-2 to TRBJ2-1, with TRBD2 matching 7 bases. CDR1 SGHTA and CDR2 FQGNSA come from the germline V gene. The CDR3 length is 15 residues. V shed 3 bases and J 2 bases; nucleotides not matched to a gene: 4. CDR3 DNA: TGTGCCAGCAGCTTCGCTAGCGGCACCTACAATGAGCAGTTCTTC. Its translation is CASSFASGTYNEQFF. The full variable domain, rest sourced from reference TRBV7-2 and TRBJ2-1, is GAGVSQSPSNKVTEKGKDVELRCDPISGHTALYWYRQSLGQGLEFLIYFQGNSAPDKSGLPSDRFSAERTGGSVSTLTIQRTQQEDSAVYLCASSFASGTYNEQFFGPGTRLTVL.

V gene TRBV12-3 or TRBV12-4 combines with J gene TRBJ2-7; 12 nucleotides line up with TRBD1. The CDR3 runs 18 residues. Unmatched junction bases numbered 13, after V lost 4 bases and J lost 3 bases. CDR3 region: CASSYTRDRGRGIYEQYF. As DNA, the CDR3 is TGTGCCAGCAGTTACACCAGGGACAGGGGGCGAGGAATCTACGAGCAGTACTTC.

This chain links TRBV20-1 with TRBJ2-7, with D perhaps TRBD1 or TRBD2 (5 bases each). The ends were cut back, 0 bases at V and 1 base at J, with 13 bases in the middle. The CDR3 extends over 15 amino acids. Germline V gene sequence: CDR1 DFQATT, CDR2 SNEGSKA (reference sequence). CDR3 in DNA: TGCAGTGCTAGAGATCATACTGGGGGTTCCTACGAGCAGTACTTC. Encoded protein: CSARDHTGGSYEQYF.

This clonotype has a single count. The chain carries TRBV7-2 and TRBJ2-3, with 8 bases identical to TRBD1. The germline gives CDR1 SGHTA, CDR2 FQGNSA. Trimming removed 6 bases from V and 0 bases from J; junction bases left unmatched: 8. The CDR3 runs to 16 residues. CDR3 protein: CASSSQGAPSTDTQYF. CDR3 coding DNA: TGTGCCAGCAGTTCGCAGGGGGCCCCTAGCACAGATACGCAGTATTTT.

This chain connects TRBV6-2 or TRBV6-3 to TRBJ2-5; D tentatively fits TRBD1 or TRBD2 (5 bases each). Trimming removed 5 bases from V and 7 bases from J, with 14 bases in between. In germline, CDR1 is MNHEY, CDR2 SVGEGT. This CDR3 contains 13 residues. The CDR3 region is CASSLGEWRTQYF. CDR3 DNA: TGTGCCAGCAGTCTAGGGGAGTGGCGGACCCAGTACTTC.

This clonotype was recorded only once. The V and J genes are TRBV27 and TRBJ1-6; D is ambiguous. The CDR3 totals 14 residues. V gave up 2 bases and J gave up 10 bases, with 12 bases separating them. Looked up from germline, CDR1 is MNHEY and CDR2 is SMNVEV (reference sequence). The chain's CDR3 is CASSLRMSGSPLHF. In DNA form, the CDR3 reads TGTGCCAGCAGTTTAAGGATGAGCGGGTCACCCCTCCACTTT.

The CDR3 nucleotides read TGTGCCAGCAGAGGGGGCCTCATCACAGATACGCAGTATTTT. Its translation is CASRGGLITDTQYF. The genes are TRBV6-6 and TRBJ2-3, with 7 bases matching TRBD1. The CDR3 runs 14 residues. After removal of 6 bases from V and 2 bases from J, the junction contained 5 bases not matched to a gene. Germline assignment: CDR1 MNHNY and CDR2 SVGAGI (reference sequence).

This clonotype has just a few counts. This chain connects TRBV20-1 to TRBJ2-7; no clear D gene. CDR3 size: 12 residues. Germline assignment: CDR1 DFQATT and CDR2 SNEGSKA (reference sequence). With 0 bases removed from V and 3 bases from J, the gap between germline ends came to 6 bases. The CDR3 loop is CSARDPLYEQYF. Here the CDR3 DNA reads TGCAGTGCTAGAGATCCCCTCTACGAGCAGTACTTC.

The chain employs TRBV6-5 and TRBJ1-5; 7 positions agree with TRBD1. The CDR3 is 13 residues long. Germline V gene lookup returns CDR1 MNHEY and CDR2 SVGAGI. CDR3 in amino acids: CASSQTGNQPQHF. The CDR3 DNA reads TGTGCTTCCAGTCAGACAGGGAATCAGCCCCAGCATTTT.

The V call is TRBV2, the J call TRBJ2-3; D is perhaps TRBD1 or TRBD2 (5 bases each). V gave up 6 bases and J gave up 2 bases, with 15 bases separating them. Germline-derived CDR1 and CDR2 are SNHLY and FYNNEI. The CDR3 is 15 residues long. This CDR3 reads CASRDTGTVTDTQYF. DNA for the CDR3: TGTGCCAGCAGGGACACCGGGACGGTCACAGATACGCAGTATTTT.

The chain carries TRBV7-6 and TRBJ2-2; 10 bases are a match to TRBD2. From germline, CDR1 is SGHVS and CDR2 FNYEAQ. Losses at the gene ends were 5 bases for V and 7 bases for J; bases not matched to a gene: 13. The CDR3 is made up of 17 amino acids. The CDR3 bases are TGTGCCAGCAGCAACCCTTCAGCGGGAGGGCGCGGCGGGGAGCTGTTTTTT. This encodes CASSNPSAGGRGGELFF.

The chain has TRBV27 and TRBJ2-7; 8 nucleotides line up with TRBD1. Germline CDR1 and CDR2: MNHEY and SMNVEV (reference sequence). CDR3 length: 15 residues. V shed 2 bases and J 3 bases; nucleotides not matched to a gene: 6. In DNA form, the CDR3 reads TGTGCCAGCAGTTTAGTCGGGACAGGTTACTACGAGCAGTACTTC. This sequence encodes CASSLVGTGYYEQYF.

V is TRBV4-1 and J is TRBJ1-2; D remains ambiguous. The V and J ends lost 0 bases and 4 bases respectively, with 24 bases between them. Germline CDR1 reads MGHRA; CDR2 reads YSYEKL. CDR3 length: 19 residues. The chain's CDR3 is CASSQDLARMDAAAYGYTF. The DNA for the CDR3 is TGCGCCAGCAGCCAAGATCTGGCCCGAATGGATGCGGCGGCCTATGGCTACACCTTC.

Only a few counts were recorded for this clonotype. The chain links TRBV14 to TRBJ2-3; D is uncertain. Germline assignment: CDR1 SGHDN and CDR2 FVKESK. Trimming removed 0 bases at V and 4 bases at J, with 5 bases between. The CDR3 runs to 13 residues. The CDR3 sequence is CASSQEWADTQYF. DNA for the CDR3: TGTGCCAGCAGCCAAGAGTGGGCAGATACGCAGTATTTT.

This sequence joins TRBV5-6 and TRBJ2-7; the match to TRBD2 covers 11 bases. Germline V gene sequence: CDR1 SGHDT, CDR2 YYEEEE. Losses at the gene ends were 7 bases for V and 1 base for J; bases not matched to a gene: 13. The CDR3 runs 17 residues. The CDR3 nucleotides read TGTGCCAGCCCCCGGTCTAGCGGGAGGTCGAGGTCCTACGAGCAGTACTTC. Residues: CASPRSSGRSRSYEQYF.

This clonotype appeared many times. A read error may account for a junction end that differs from germline. This sequence joins TRBV12-3 or TRBV12-4 and TRBJ2-7, with D tentatively TRBD1 or TRBD2 (5 bases each). CDR3 size: 13 residues. The CDR3 DNA sequence: TGTGCCAGCAGCTTAGTGGGGGATTACGAGCAGTACTTC. This translates into CASSLVGDYEQYF.

The rearrangement links TRBV12-3 or TRBV12-4 to TRBJ2-7; D perhaps matches TRBD1 (5 bases). The CDR3 contains 15 residues. With 7 bases removed from V and 3 bases from J, the gap between germline ends came to 19 bases. The chain's CDR3 is CASTQYRNGGYEQYF. CDR3 bases: TGTGCCAGCACCCAGTACAGGAACGGTGGCTACGAGCAGTACTTC.

The J gene is TRBJ2-7, the V gene TRBV20-1; D is undetermined. The V end lost 3 bases, the J end lost 3 bases, and 18 bases lay between the germline ends. Germline lookup yields CDR1 DFQATT and CDR2 SNEGSKA (reference sequence). CDR3 size: 15 residues. CDR3 coding DNA: TGCAGTGCTAGTTACAGTTCTAGGGTAAACTACGAGCAGTACTTC. Encoded protein: CSASYSSRVNYEQYF.

The chain joins TRBV6-5 to TRBJ2-3; D remains unclear. From germline, CDR1 is MNHEY and CDR2 SVGAGI. The CDR3 length is 16 residues. V lost 2 bases and J lost 2, with 14 bases in between. The DNA of the CDR3 is TGTGCCAGCAGTTACAACGACCCCCTGGTCACAGATACGCAGTATTTT. This encodes CASSYNDPLVTDTQYF.

The chain links TRBV12-5 to TRBJ2-5; D is possibly TRBD1 (6 bases). Per the germline V gene, CDR1 is LGHNT and CDR2 is FRNRAP. With 7 bases removed from V and 3 bases from J, the gap between germline ends came to 12 bases. The CDR3 is 13 residues long. This chain's CDR3 is CASDAGAEETQYF. CDR3 coding DNA: TGTGCTAGTGATGCAGGGGCGGAAGAGACCCAGTACTTC. Variable domain in full (rest from reference TRBV12-5 and TRBJ2-5): DARVTQTPRHKVTEMGQEVTMRCQPILGHNTVFWYRQTMMQGLELLAYFRNRAPLDDSGMPKDRFSAEMPDATLATLKIQPSEPRDSAVYFCASDAGAEETQYFGPGTRLLVL.

This chain joins TRBV27 and TRBJ1-2, with D tentatively TRBD1 (5 bases). The CDR3 runs 14 residues. The V end lost 3 bases, the J end lost 3 bases, and 11 bases lay between the germline ends. CDR1 is MNHEY, CDR2 SMNVEV, per germline (reference sequence). The CDR3 is CASSFTPQDYGYTF. Written as DNA, the CDR3 is TGTGCCAGCAGTTTTACCCCACAGGACTATGGCTACACCTTC.

This clonotype was observed a few times. This chain joins TRBV29-1 and TRBJ2-7, with a tentative D call TRBD2 (7 bases). The germline gives CDR1 SQVTM, CDR2 ANQGSEA. This CDR3 comprises 13 residues. V lost 4 bases and J lost 6, with 16 bases in between. CDR3 region: CSVATGGGIEQYF. DNA of the CDR3: TGCAGCGTTGCGACGGGGGGCGGAATCGAGCAGTACTTC.